This T cell receptor (beta chain) was observed in a study of response to subunit inactivated influenza vaccine. Remarks on this clonotype: The junction shows a germline mismatch at one end, possibly a read error.

CDR1 SGHVS and CDR2 FQNEAQ come from the germline V gene. This CDR3 comprises 16 residues. MiXCR, run by TCRdb on the RT-PCR reads, gives a single entry per CDR3 protein. In the table there are around 580,000 distinct CDR3 sequences, approximately 12% of which are singletons. Specimen: PBMCs from blood, collected on the day of vaccination. This chain joins TRBV7-8 and TRBJ2-3; 10 bases align to TRBD1. This receptor was taken from a middle-aged man who received an inactivated influenza vaccine. CDR3 loop: CPSSQGTGAGGRMQYF. The CDR3 bases are TGTCCCAGCAGCCAAGGGACAGGGGCCGGCGGGAGGATGCAGTATTTT.